These 15 T cell receptor beta chains originate from one sample sequenced in a study of technical replicates of blood from several donors (dated 2017 in TCRdb). To prepare the library, the immunoSEQ multiplex PCR assay was applied. TCRdb took over this immuneACCESS table, retaining in-frame rearrangements with V and J assigned. Such tables are incomplete; in checked studies, under half of the missing clones stem from an unresolved V gene, and the remainder is unexplained. Here the sample has about 90,000 clones; approximately 90% occur a single time. The top ten clonotypes cover 0.2% to 0.3% of the sample. Sequenced: T cells isolated from PBMCs. These receptors all come from a human donor in good health.

This sequence joins TRBV6-1 and TRBJ1-2; tentative D call: TRBD1 (6 bases). Germline V gene data show CDR1 as MNHNS and CDR2 as SASEGT. This CDR3 has 10 amino acids. The germline V and J ends were trimmed by 3 bases and 13 bases, with 9 bases remaining between them. In DNA form, the CDR3 reads TGTGCCAGCAGTGATGGACAGACCACCTTC. Translation: CASSDGQTTF.

This clone was found once. The J gene is TRBJ2-3, the V gene TRBV27; 10 positions agree with TRBD1. The germline CDR1 and CDR2 sequences are MNHEY and SMNVEV (reference sequence). V lost 6 bases, J lost 1 base, and 7 bases stayed unmatched. CDR3 size: 16 residues. The CDR3 DNA follows: TGTGCCAGCAGCCTGACCGGGACAGGGGGCACAGATACGCAGTATTTT. Translating it yields CASSLTGTGGTDTQYF.

The chain carries TRBV6-1 and TRBJ1-1; no clear D gene. The CDR3 runs 13 residues. Trimming cost V 8 bases and J 2 bases, with 12 bases left between them. Germline CDR1 is MNHNS and CDR2 is SASEGT. CDR3 nucleotides: TGTGCCAGCGGGAGGGCGGACAACACTGAAGCTTTCTTT. It translates to CASGRADNTEAFF.

The chain links TRBV27 to TRBJ2-7; 8 bases agree with TRBD1. CDR1 MNHEY and CDR2 SMNVEV come from the germline V gene (reference sequence). This CDR3 region has 13 residues. The junction had 4 bases not matched to a gene; V was cut back by 5 bases and J by 4 bases. In nucleotides, the CDR3 is TGTGCCAGCAGTGTCCGACAGGGGTACGAGCAGTACTTC. Its translation is CASSVRQGYEQYF.

J is TRBJ2-7 and V is TRBV5-1, with 8 bases lining up with TRBD1. V trimming: 0 bases; J trimming: 5 bases; junction bases outside the gene matches: 7. This CDR3 comprises 15 residues. Germline-derived CDR1 and CDR2 are SGHRS and YFSETQ. The CDR3 bases are TGCGCCAGCAGCTTGGTAGGGCAGGGGGCCAACGAGCAGTACTTC. Protein sequence: CASSLVGQGANEQYF.

The chain combines TRBV5-1 with TRBJ2-1; 9 positions agree with TRBD1. V shed 4 bases and J 4 bases; nucleotides not matched to a gene: 3. This CDR3 region has 14 residues. Germline CDR1 SGHRS, CDR2 YFSETQ. The CDR3: CASSTGGAYNEQFF. The CDR3 nucleotides are TGCGCCAGCAGCACAGGGGGCGCATACAATGAGCAGTTCTTC.

This chain uses TRBV18 with TRBJ2-3, with TRBD2 matching over 9 bases. Germline V gene lookup returns CDR1 KGHSH and CDR2 LQKENI. The CDR3 runs 15 residues. Trimming at V came to 6 bases and at J to 4 bases, leaving 8 bases not matched to a gene. The CDR3 sequence: CASSHRQREADTQYF. CDR3 coding DNA: TGTGCCAGCTCTCACCGGCAGCGGGAGGCAGATACGCAGTATTTT.

This rearrangement joins TRBV29-1 to TRBJ2-3; D is possibly TRBD2 (7 bases). The germline V and J ends were trimmed by 5 bases and 4 bases, with 22 bases remaining between them. The CDR3 runs to 16 residues. From germline, CDR1 is SQVTM and CDR2 ANQGSEA. CDR3 loop: CSVKGGGLQWADTQYF. The CDR3, as DNA: TGCAGCGTTAAAGGGGGGGGCCTCCAATGGGCAGATACGCAGTATTTT.

CDR3 in amino acids: CASSLAEGKNIQYF. The CDR3, as DNA: TGTGCCAGCAGCTTAGCTGAGGGCAAAAACATTCAGTACTTC. The rearrangement joins TRBV13 to TRBJ2-4, with D tentatively TRBD2 (5 bases). Germline assignment: CDR1 PRHDT and CDR2 FYEKMQ (reference sequence). The CDR3 extends over 14 amino acids. Trimming shortened V by 1 base and J by 3 bases, and 7 bases separated the two germline ends.

The rearrangement joins TRBV14 to TRBJ2-7; 7 nucleotides line up with TRBD1. Losses at the gene ends were 5 bases for V and 0 bases for J; bases not matched to a gene: 4. The CDR3 has 14 residues. CDR1 SGHDN and CDR2 FVKESK come from the germline V gene. CDR3 sequence (DNA): TGTGCCAGCAGCGACGACAGGGTCTCCTACGAGCAGTACTTC. Translation gives CASSDDRVSYEQYF.

The V gene is TRBV27, the J gene TRBJ1-1; D possibly corresponds to TRBD1 (6 bases). V shed 9 bases and J shed 3 bases, with 14 bases lying between them. The germline V gene has CDR1 MNHEY and CDR2 SMNVEV (reference sequence). The CDR3 has 13 amino acids. CDR3 region: CARLQGPHTEAFF. The CDR3 DNA follows: TGTGCCAGGCTACAGGGCCCCCACACTGAAGCTTTCTTT.

The V gene is TRBV5-1, the J gene TRBJ2-7, with TRBD2 matching over 15 bases. The CDR3 is 17 amino acids. The V and J ends lost 0 bases and 5 bases, in that order; junction bases with no gene match: 6. In germline, CDR1 is SGHRS, CDR2 YFSETQ. The CDR3 coding sequence is TGCGCCAGCAGCTTGGGGACTAGCGGGAGGGCCTTAGACGAGCAGTACTTC. It is translated as CASSLGTSGRALDEQYF. Using reference TRBV5-1 and TRBJ2-7 for the parts outside the CDR3, the full variable domain is KAGVTQTPRYLIKTRGQQVTLSCSPISGHRSVSWYQQTPGQGLQFLFEYFSETQRNKGNFPGRFSGRQFSNSRSEMNVSTLELGDSALYLCASSLGTSGRALDEQYFGPGTRLTVT.

The chain carries TRBV27 and TRBJ1-1; D is ambiguous. The CDR3 consists of 14 residues. CDR1 and CDR2 (germline): MNHEY, SMNVEV (reference sequence). V lost 2 bases and J lost 2, with 9 bases in between. CDR3 sequence reads: CASSLDIGNTEAFF. DNA for the CDR3: TGTGCCAGCAGTTTAGATATTGGCAACACTGAAGCTTTCTTT.

This clone was detected only a few times. The chain recombines TRBV7-3 with TRBJ2-5; D may be TRBD2 (5 bases). The V end lost 5 bases, the J end lost 5 bases, and 15 bases lay between the germline ends. The germline V gene encodes CDR1 SGHTA and CDR2 FQGTGA. This CDR3 has 14 amino acids. CDR3 loop: CASSTAVNPETQYF. The CDR3 coding sequence is TGTGCCAGCAGCACAGCGGTTAACCCCGAGACCCAGTACTTC. Based on the CDR3 plus reference TRBV7-3 and TRBJ2-5, the full variable domain is GAGVSQTPSNKVTEKGKYVELRCDPISGHTALYWYRQSLGQGPEFLIYFQGTGAADDSGLPNDRFFAVRPEGSVSTLKIQRTERGDSAVYLCASSTAVNPETQYFGPGTRLLVL.

This sequence joins TRBV18 and TRBJ1-1, with 8 bases matching TRBD1. The germline CDR1 and CDR2 sequences are KGHSH and LQKENI. J gave up 5 bases and V 6 bases, and 8 bases lay outside the gene matches. This CDR3 spans 14 amino acids. The DNA for the CDR3 is TGTGCCAGCTCCCACGAGACAGGGGCGACTGAAGCTTTCTTT. This gives the protein CASSHETGATEAFF. The full variable domain, its missing parts supplied by reference TRBV18 and TRBJ1-1, is NAGVMQNPRHLVRRRGQEARLRCSPMKGHSHVYWYRQLPEEGLKFMVYLQKENIIDESGMPKERFSAEFPKEGPSILRIQQVVRGDSAAYFCASSHETGATEAFFGQGTRLTVV.